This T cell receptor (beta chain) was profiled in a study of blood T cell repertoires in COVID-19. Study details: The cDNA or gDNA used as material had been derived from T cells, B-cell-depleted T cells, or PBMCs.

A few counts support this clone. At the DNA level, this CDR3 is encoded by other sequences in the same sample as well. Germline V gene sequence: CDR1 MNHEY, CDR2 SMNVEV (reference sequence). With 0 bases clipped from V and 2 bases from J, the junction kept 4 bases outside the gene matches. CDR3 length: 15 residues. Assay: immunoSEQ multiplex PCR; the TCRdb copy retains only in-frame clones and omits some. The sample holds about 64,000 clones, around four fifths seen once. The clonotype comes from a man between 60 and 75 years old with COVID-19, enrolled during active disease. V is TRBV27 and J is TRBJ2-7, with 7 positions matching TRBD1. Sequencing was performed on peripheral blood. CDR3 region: CASSLSSGTAYEQYF. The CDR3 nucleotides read TGTGCCAGCAGTTTATCCTCCGGGACAGCCTACGAGCAGTACTTC.